This T cell receptor beta chain comes out of a study of shared clonotypes between healthy human individuals. At the level of the study: The donors, a couple of women and a few men, were aged 18 to 49. The study, taken as a whole, reports: Limited genetic and exposure-history diversity came from having few donors.

From CD4+ cells came CD45RA+ naive and CD45RA-negative memory subsets. With regard to this clone: As yet, its antigen is unknown. This same CDR3 is encoded by further DNA sequences in the sample.

Per the germline V gene, CDR1 is MNHEY and CDR2 is SVGAGI. CDR3 length: 13 amino acids. Trimming at V came to 2 bases and at J to 7 bases, leaving 4 bases not matched to a gene. This table comes from immunoSEQ multiplex PCR, and its TCRdb copy is limited to in-frame clones, with some not included. Of roughly 1,500,000 clones in the sample, 95% to 99% were seen once. This clonotype originated in a man younger than 45 in good health. Sequencing was carried out using naive CD4+ T cells sorted from blood. The subset is: CD45RA+ positively selected. The chain combines TRBV6-5 with TRBJ1-2; 7 positions agree with TRBD1. The CDR3 protein is CASSYLQGSGYTF. The CDR3 region has the DNA TGTGCCAGCAGTTACCTACAGGGGAGTGGCTACACCTTC.